This TCR beta chain was recorded in a study of control samples from healthy donors and cancer patients. Produced via immunoSEQ multiplex PCR; TCRdb's table is partial and in-frame only. The sample lists fewer than 300,000 clones, about 80% occurring once. J gave up 7 bases and V 4 bases, and 7 bases lay outside the gene matches. Germline CDR1 SGHRS, CDR2 YFSETQ. The CDR3 runs to 14 residues. The sample taken for sequencing was PBMCs. The clonotype originates from a woman aged 60-70 years with lung cancer. The gene calls are TRBV5-1 and TRBJ1-4, with TRBD1 identical over 7 bases. The CDR3: CASSATGAREKLFF. CDR3 in DNA: TGCGCCAGCAGCGCCACAGGGGCTCGTGAAAAACTGTTTTTT.